This entry is about one T cell receptor beta chain. The antigen remains undetermined. The germline V gene has CDR1 MNHNS and CDR2 SASEGT. J lost 4 bases, V lost 5 bases, and 7 bases had no gene match. The length of the CDR3 is 15 residues. These data are taken from a study of cytomegalovirus exposure and HLA in healthy donors. Study-wide context: Early released data comprised 80 million or so unique TCRs from HLA-typed donors.

Study-level findings and limits: Researchers had no immune exposure information except CMV serostatus available. Most TCR sequences showed up rarely, but some public TCRs showed up in many donors.

Use of 60 Vbeta and 13 Jbeta primers characterized the PCR. Generated by immunoSEQ multiplex PCR, the TCRdb table keeps only in-frame clones and is missing some. The sample lists about 160,000 clones; about 85% were seen once. Material for sequencing was PBMCs. The J gene is TRBJ1-5, the V gene TRBV6-1; 8 bases fit TRBD1. The clonotype comes from a man younger than 35 in good health and CMV-seropositive. The CDR3 coding sequence is TGTGCCAGCAGTCGGGGACAGGAAATTAATCAGCCCCAGCATTTT. Translating gives CASSRGQEINQPQHF.